This paragraph covers one T cell receptor (beta chain) sequence. Its antigen remains unknown. These data originate in a study of T cells expressing NK-cell markers. The study's findings and limits: Researchers report these clonotypes also headed the CD3+CD56-NKG2C+ fraction in four donors. Dominant NKG2C+ clonotype frequencies of about 1.0-8% of CD8+ T cells were measured in 5 or 6 donors.

The authors generated TCR beta cDNA through 5'RACE template switching with UMIs. TCRdb re-called the 5' RACE reads and catalogs CDR3 proteins one per entry, DNA excluded. The sample has fewer than 550,000 distinct CDR3 sequences. The TCR was taken from a woman aged 45-65 years in good health. Material: blood T cells: a sorted CD56 or NKG2C T cell subset, CD4+ or CD8+ T cells, or bulk PBMC T cells (not recorded which).

CDR3 residues: CASSPFTGAGEQFF. This rearrangement joins TRBV7-2 to TRBJ2-1; the TCRdb D gene call, TRBD1, has no DNA to confirm it. CDR3 length: 14 residues. Germline V gene data show CDR1 as SGHTA and CDR2 as FQGNSA.